This T cell receptor (beta chain) stems from a study of T cell responses to AZD1222 COVID-19 vaccine. The table came from immunoSEQ multiplex PCR; TCRdb's copy has only in-frame clones and leaves some out. The table shows approximately 89,000 clones, with roughly 84% occurring only once. Germline V lookup: CDR1 SGHDN, CDR2 FVKESK. The junction had 6 bases not matched to a gene; V was cut back by 1 base and J by 2 bases. The CDR3 totals 16 residues. The clonotype originates from an adult in good health. The chain is built from TRBV14 and TRBJ2-5; TRBD2 matches at 8 bases. The sample was peripheral blood, taken on day 0 of AZD1222 vaccination. The CDR3 coding sequence is TGTGCCAGCAGCCAAGTTAGCGGGACGTTACAAGAGACCCAGTACTTC. It codes for CASSQVSGTLQETQYF.